The next 15 T cell receptor beta chains were all read from a single sample in a study of technical replicates of blood from a handful of donors. TCRdb keeps only in-frame clones here, not all; method: immunoSEQ multiplex PCR. The data show approximately 75,000 clones, around 95% seen once. The sample consisted of T cells isolated from PBMCs. All receptors come from a human donor in good health.

The chain combines TRBV6-1 with TRBJ1-4; TRBD1 might be the D (6 bases). Trimming removed 6 bases from V and 4 bases from J, with 15 bases in between. Germline loops: CDR1 MNHNS, CDR2 SASEGT. This CDR3 contains 15 residues. CDR3 region: CASRLRGGDNEKLFF. In nucleotides, the CDR3 is TGTGCCAGCAGACTCAGGGGAGGGGATAATGAAAAACTGTTTTTT.

The rearrangement uses TRBV7-3 and TRBJ2-2, with 10 bases matching TRBD2. The length of the CDR3 is 16 residues. Germline loops: CDR1 SGHTA, CDR2 FQGTGA. V lost 3 bases and J lost 5; bases outside the gene matches: 6. The CDR3, as DNA: TGTGCCAGCAGCTTCCCTAGCGGGAGAGAGACCGGGGAGCTGTTTTTT. Its protein is CASSFPSGRETGELFF.

This clone was seen once. The chain uses TRBV5-1 and TRBJ2-5; TRBD1 aligns across 7 bases. CDR1 SGHRS and CDR2 YFSETQ come from the germline V gene. The trim removed 6 bases at V and 2 bases at J, leaving 7 bases unmatched. The CDR3 spans 14 residues. The CDR3 bases are TGCGCCAGCACCTCACAGGGACAGCAAGAGACCCAGTACTTC. This codes for CASTSQGQQETQYF.

The chain joins TRBV30 to TRBJ2-7; 8 bases match TRBD2. With 3 bases clipped from V and 4 bases from J, the junction kept 8 bases outside the gene matches. Germline loops: CDR1 GTSNPN, CDR2 SVGIG (reference sequence). This CDR3 region has 14 residues. CDR3 sequence (DNA): TGTGCCTGGAGGGCGAGCGGGAGCCGATACGAGCAGTACTTC. Amino acid sequence: CAWRASGSRYEQYF.

The genes are TRBV6-1 and TRBJ1-4, with 10 nucleotides matching TRBD1. The CDR3 totals 15 residues. V shed 6 bases and J 8 bases; nucleotides not matched to a gene: 9. Germline lookup yields CDR1 MNHNS and CDR2 SASEGT. CDR3 coding DNA: TGTGCCAGCAGCCCTGACAGGGGGCGCGGGGAAAAACTGTTTTTT. It encodes CASSPDRGRGEKLFF.

The chain uses TRBV2 and TRBJ2-5; D ambiguous. The CDR3 totals 14 residues. V was shortened by 4 bases and J by 1 base, with 10 bases between the two germline ends. CDR1 and CDR2 (germline): SNHLY, FYNNEI. In nucleotides, the CDR3 is TGTGCCAGCAGTGTGGTGGAGTTCCAAGAGACCCAGTACTTC. Amino acid sequence: CASSVVEFQETQYF.

This chain connects TRBV30 to TRBJ1-1; D not resolved. The V gene's germline CDR1 is GTSNPN and CDR2 SVGIG (reference sequence). The CDR3 covers 13 residues. Trimming removed 4 bases at V and 6 bases at J, with 15 bases between. The CDR3 DNA reads as TGTGCCTGGAAAAGGCTCACCGCGGCTGAAGCTTTCTTT. It encodes CAWKRLTAAEAFF. Combining the CDR3 with reference TRBV30 and TRBJ1-1 gives the whole variable domain SQTIHQWPATLVQPVGSPLSLECTVEGTSNPNLYWYRQAAGRGLQLLFYSVGIGQISSEVPQNLSASRPQDRQFILSSKKLLLSDSGFYLCAWKRLTAAEAFFGQGTRLTVV.

The J gene is TRBJ1-2, the V gene TRBV5-1; D may be TRBD1 (5 bases). Deletions cut 4 bases from V and 5 bases from J, with 9 bases between. The V gene's germline CDR1 is SGHRS and CDR2 YFSETQ. The CDR3 consists of 12 residues. The CDR3 DNA reads as TGCGCCAGCAGCGTCGACAGATATGGCTACACCTTC. Translated, it gives CASSVDRYGYTF. The variable domain in full, with the rest retrieved from reference TRBV5-1 and TRBJ1-2, is KAGVTQTPRYLIKTRGQQVTLSCSPISGHRSVSWYQQTPGQGLQFLFEYFSETQRNKGNFPGRFSGRQFSNSRSEMNVSTLELGDSALYLCASSVDRYGYTFGSGTRLTVV.

This chain links TRBV5-4 with TRBJ2-7, with 7 nucleotides matching TRBD2. V gave up 0 bases and J gave up 5 bases; unmatched junction bases: 8. The CDR3 is 15 amino acids. The germline gives CDR1 SGHNT, CDR2 YYREEE (reference sequence). The CDR3 sequence: CASSLAGREYHEQYF. CDR3 in DNA: TGTGCCAGCAGCTTGGCCGGGCGGGAGTACCACGAGCAGTACTTC. The whole variable domain, remainder taken from reference TRBV5-4 and TRBJ2-7, is ETGVTQSPTHLIKTRGQQVTLRCSSQSGHNTVSWYQQALGQGPQFIFQYYREEENGRGNFPPRFSGLQFPNYSSELNVNALELDDSALYLCASSLAGREYHEQYFGPGTRLTVT.

The V gene is TRBV2, the J gene TRBJ2-1; TRBD2 matches at 7 bases. V trimming: 3 bases; J trimming: 8 bases; junction bases outside the gene matches: 13. This CDR3 is built from 16 residues. CDR1 is SNHLY, CDR2 FYNNEI, per germline. The CDR3 protein is CASSDLLGSGVDEQFF. CDR3 nucleotide sequence: TGTGCCAGCAGTGATCTGCTTGGCAGCGGGGTTGATGAGCAGTTCTTC.

V is TRBV7-2 and J is TRBJ2-6; D ambiguous. V was shortened by 1 base and J by 0 bases, with 4 bases between the two germline ends. This CDR3 comprises 15 residues. The germline V gene has CDR1 SGHTA and CDR2 FQGNSA. CDR3 protein: CASSLGLSGANVLTF. The DNA for the CDR3 is TGTGCCAGCAGCTTAGGTCTCTCTGGGGCCAACGTCCTGACTTTC.

The chain uses TRBV11-2 and TRBJ1-1; D might be TRBD1 (5 bases). Deletions cut 3 bases from V and 4 bases from J, with 9 bases between. CDR3 length: 13 amino acids. CDR1 is SGHAT and CDR2 is FQNNGV in the germline V gene. The CDR3 nucleotides are TGTGCCAGCAGCTTTAGGGGAAGCACTGAAGCTTTCTTT. Translating gives CASSFRGSTEAFF.

This sequence joins TRBV28 and TRBJ1-2; TRBD1 might be the D (5 bases). Looked up from germline, CDR1 is MDHEN and CDR2 is SYDVKM. Trimming left V 7 bases short and J 0 bases short, with 12 bases between. This CDR3 comprises 14 residues. The CDR3 spells CASKAGEANYGYTF. CDR3 coding DNA: TGTGCCAGCAAGGCGGGGGAAGCTAACTATGGCTACACCTTC.

The chain links TRBV5-1 to TRBJ2-6, with D uncertain. This CDR3 spans 15 amino acids. V lost 4 bases and J 0 bases, leaving 8 bases between the germline ends. CDR1 SGHRS and CDR2 YFSETQ come from the germline V gene. In DNA, the CDR3 is TGCGCCAGCAGCCCTACGATCTCTGGGGCCAACGTCCTGACTTTC. Its translation is CASSPTISGANVLTF.

This clone was detected a few times. The chain has TRBV4-2 and TRBJ1-1, with D maybe TRBD1 (5 bases). Germline V lookup: CDR1 LGHNA, CDR2 YNFKEQ. This CDR3 region has 17 residues. Deletions cut 0 bases from V and 1 base from J, with 15 bases between. Here the CDR3 DNA reads TGTGCCAGCAGCCAAGATCGTAGTGGGACTGCGAACACTGAAGCTTTCTTT. Translating it yields CASSQDRSGTANTEAFF.